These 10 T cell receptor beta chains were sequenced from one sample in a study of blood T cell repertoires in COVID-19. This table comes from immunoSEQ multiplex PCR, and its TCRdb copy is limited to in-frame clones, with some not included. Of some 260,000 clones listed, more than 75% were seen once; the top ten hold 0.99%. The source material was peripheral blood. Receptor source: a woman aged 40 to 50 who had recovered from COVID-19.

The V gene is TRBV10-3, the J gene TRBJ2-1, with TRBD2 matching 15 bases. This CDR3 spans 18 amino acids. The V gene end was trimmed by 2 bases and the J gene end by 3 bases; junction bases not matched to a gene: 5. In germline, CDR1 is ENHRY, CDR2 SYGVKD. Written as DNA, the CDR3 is TGTGCCATCAGTGAGGGGGGACTAGCGGGAGGCCTCTACAATGAGCAGTTCTTC. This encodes CAISEGGLAGGLYNEQFF.

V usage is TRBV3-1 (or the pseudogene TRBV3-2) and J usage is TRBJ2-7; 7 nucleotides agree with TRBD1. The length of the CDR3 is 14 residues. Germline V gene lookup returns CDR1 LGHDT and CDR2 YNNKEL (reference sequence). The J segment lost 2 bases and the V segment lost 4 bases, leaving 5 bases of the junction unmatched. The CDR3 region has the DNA TGTGCCAGCAGCCCCCGACAGGGTCCCTACGAGCAGTACTTC. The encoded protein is CASSPRQGPYEQYF.

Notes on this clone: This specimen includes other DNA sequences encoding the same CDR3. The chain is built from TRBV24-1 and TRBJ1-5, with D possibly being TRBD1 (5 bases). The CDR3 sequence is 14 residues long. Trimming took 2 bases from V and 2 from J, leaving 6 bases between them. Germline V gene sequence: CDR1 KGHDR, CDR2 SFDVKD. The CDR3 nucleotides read TGTGCCACCAGTGATTGGGGGGGCAATCAGCCCCAGCATTTT. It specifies CATSDWGGNQPQHF.

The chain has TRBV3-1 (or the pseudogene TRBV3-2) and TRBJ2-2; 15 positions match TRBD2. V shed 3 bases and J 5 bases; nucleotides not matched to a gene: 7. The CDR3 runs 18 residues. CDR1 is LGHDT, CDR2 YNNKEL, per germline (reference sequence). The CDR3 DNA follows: TGTGCCAGCAGCCATCCGGGACTAGCGGGAGGCGGAACCGGGGAGCTGTTTTTT. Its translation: CASSHPGLAGGGTGELFF.

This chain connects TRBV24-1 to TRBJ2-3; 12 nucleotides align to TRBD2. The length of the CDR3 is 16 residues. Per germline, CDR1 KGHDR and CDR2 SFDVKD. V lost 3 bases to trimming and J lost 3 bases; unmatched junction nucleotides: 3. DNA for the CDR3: TGTGCCACCAGTGATCGACTAGCGGGAGTTACAGATACGCAGTATTTT. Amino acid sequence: CATSDRLAGVTDTQYF.

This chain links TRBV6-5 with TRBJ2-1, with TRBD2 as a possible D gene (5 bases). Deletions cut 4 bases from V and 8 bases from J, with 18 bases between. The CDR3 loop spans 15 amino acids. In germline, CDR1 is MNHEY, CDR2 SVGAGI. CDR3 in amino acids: CASSSRLRARDEQFF. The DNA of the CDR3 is TGTGCCAGCAGTTCCCGGCTGAGGGCGCGGGATGAGCAGTTCTTC.

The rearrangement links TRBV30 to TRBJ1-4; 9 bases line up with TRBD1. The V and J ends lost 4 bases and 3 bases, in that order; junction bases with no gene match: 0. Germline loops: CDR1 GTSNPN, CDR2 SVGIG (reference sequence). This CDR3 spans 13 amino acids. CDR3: CAWNRGPNEKLFF. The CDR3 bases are TGTGCCTGGAACAGGGGGCCTAATGAAAAACTGTTTTTT.

The CDR3 is CASQDRGGLDTQYF. CDR3 nucleotides: TGTGCCAGCCAGGACAGGGGTGGGTTGGATACGCAGTATTTT. The chain couples TRBV27 to TRBJ2-3; 9 nucleotides line up with TRBD1. J lost 6 bases, V lost 8 bases, and 9 bases had no gene match. CDR3 size: 14 residues. Looked up from germline, CDR1 is MNHEY and CDR2 is SMNVEV (reference sequence).

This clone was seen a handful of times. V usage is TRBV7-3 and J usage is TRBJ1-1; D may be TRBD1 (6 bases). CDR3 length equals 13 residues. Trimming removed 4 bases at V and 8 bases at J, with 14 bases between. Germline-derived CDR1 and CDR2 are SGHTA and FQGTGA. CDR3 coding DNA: TGTGCCAGCAGCTCATCACAGGGAGGGGAAGCTTTCTTT. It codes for CASSSSQGGEAFF.

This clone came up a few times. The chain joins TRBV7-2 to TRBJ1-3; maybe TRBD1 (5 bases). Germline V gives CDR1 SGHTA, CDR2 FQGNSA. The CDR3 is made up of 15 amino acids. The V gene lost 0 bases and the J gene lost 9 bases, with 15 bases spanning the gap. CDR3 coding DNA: TGTGCCAGCAGCTTAGCGAGGGGCGCCGGGGGCACCATATATTTT. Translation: CASSLARGAGGTIYF.